Below, one TCR beta chain is given with its context. Its specificity is not known. All donors qualified as healthy HIV-negative adults and had experienced no recent acute infections or vaccinations. CD4+ cell separation produced CD45RA+ naive and CD45RA-negative memory subsets. This was a deep-level run. Using immunoSEQ multiplex PCR, the repertoire was profiled, and TCRdb retains in-frame clones only, with some absent. Altogether fewer than 2.5 million clones are present, roughly 93% being singletons, with the ten largest covering about 0.34%. The sample is drawn from a study of shared clonotypes between healthy human individuals. CDR1 is KGHSH and CDR2 is LQKENI in the germline V gene. V gave up 8 bases and J gave up 6 bases; unmatched junction bases: 17. The CDR3 spans 17 residues. Study-wide findings and caveats: Four donors held about 5% of naive CD4 clonotypes in common.

The V call is TRBV18, the J call TRBJ2-2; TRBD1 agrees at 8 bases. Sequenced sample: naive CD4+ T cells from PBMCs. Sample subset: CD45RA+ positively selected. The clonotype was recovered from a man in his late teens or twenties in good health. Some clones in this sample may be carry-over from other donors' samples. The CDR3 bases are TGTGCCAGCGGAGCGGAGGCCCCAGGGGGCCGTTCCGGGGAGCTGTTTTTT. Translation: CASGAEAPGGRSGELFF.